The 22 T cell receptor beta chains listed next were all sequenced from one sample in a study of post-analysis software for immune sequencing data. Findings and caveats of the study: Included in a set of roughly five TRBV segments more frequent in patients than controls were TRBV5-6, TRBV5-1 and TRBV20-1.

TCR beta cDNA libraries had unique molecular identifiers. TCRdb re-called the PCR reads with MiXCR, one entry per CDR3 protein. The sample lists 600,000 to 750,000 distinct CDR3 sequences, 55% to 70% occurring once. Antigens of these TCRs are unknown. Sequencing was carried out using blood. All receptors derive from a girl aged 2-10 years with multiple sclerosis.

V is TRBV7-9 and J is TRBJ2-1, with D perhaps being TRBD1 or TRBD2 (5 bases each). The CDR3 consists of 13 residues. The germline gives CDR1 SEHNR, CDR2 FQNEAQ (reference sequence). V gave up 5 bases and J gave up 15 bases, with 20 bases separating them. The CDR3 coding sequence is TGTGCCAGCAGCCCCACGGGACCCCCAGTAGGGTTCTTC. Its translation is CASSPTGPPVGFF.

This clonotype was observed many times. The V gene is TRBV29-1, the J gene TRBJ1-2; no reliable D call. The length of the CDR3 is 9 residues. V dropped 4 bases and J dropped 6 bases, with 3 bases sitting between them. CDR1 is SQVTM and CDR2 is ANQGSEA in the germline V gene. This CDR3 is CSVGDGYTF. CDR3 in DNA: TGCAGCGTTGGGGATGGCTACACCTTC.

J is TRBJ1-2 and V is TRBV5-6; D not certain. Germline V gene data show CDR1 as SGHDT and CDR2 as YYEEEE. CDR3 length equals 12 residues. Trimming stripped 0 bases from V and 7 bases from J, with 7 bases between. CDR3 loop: CASSLGKVGYTF. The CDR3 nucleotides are TGTGCCAGCAGCTTGGGGAAAGTTGGCTACACCTTC.

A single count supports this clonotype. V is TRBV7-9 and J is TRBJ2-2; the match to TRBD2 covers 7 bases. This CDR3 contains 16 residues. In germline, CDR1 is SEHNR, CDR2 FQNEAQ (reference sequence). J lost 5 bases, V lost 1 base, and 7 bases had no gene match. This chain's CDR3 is CASSLESGVGTGELFF. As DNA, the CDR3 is TGTGCCAGCAGCTTAGAGAGCGGGGTCGGGACCGGGGAGCTGTTTTTT.

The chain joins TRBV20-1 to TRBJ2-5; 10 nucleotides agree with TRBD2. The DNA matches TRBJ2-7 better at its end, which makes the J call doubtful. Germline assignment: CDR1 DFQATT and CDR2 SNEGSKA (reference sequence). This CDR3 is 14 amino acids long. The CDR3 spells CSARHLAGVNEQYF. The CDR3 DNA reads TGCAGTGCTAGGCACCTAGCGGGAGTGAACGAGCAGTACTTC.

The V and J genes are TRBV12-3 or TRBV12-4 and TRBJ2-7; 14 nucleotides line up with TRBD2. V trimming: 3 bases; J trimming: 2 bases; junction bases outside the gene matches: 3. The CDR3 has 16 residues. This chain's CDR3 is CASSLTSGRGPYEQYF. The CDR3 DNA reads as TGTGCCAGCAGTTTGACTAGCGGGAGGGGACCCTACGAGCAGTACTTC.

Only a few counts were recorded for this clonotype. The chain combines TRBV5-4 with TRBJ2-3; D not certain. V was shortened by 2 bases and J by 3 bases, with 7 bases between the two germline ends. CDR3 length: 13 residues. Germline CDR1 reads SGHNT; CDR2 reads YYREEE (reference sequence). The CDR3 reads CASSFSWTDTQYF. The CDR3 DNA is TGTGCCAGCAGCTTTAGTTGGACAGATACGCAGTATTTT.

CDR3 residues: CASDGWAGHSNQPQHF. The DNA for the CDR3 is TGTGCCAGCGATGGGTGGGCAGGGCATAGCAATCAGCCCCAGCATTTT. The chain couples TRBV28 to TRBJ1-5; D possibly corresponds to TRBD1 (5 bases). Germline CDR1 and CDR2: MDHEN and SYDVKM. The CDR3 runs 16 residues. V was cut by 8 bases and J by 0 bases, with 17 bases left in between.

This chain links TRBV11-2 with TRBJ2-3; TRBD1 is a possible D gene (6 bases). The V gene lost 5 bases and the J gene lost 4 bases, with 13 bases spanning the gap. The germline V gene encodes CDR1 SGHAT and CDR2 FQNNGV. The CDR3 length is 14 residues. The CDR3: CASSTRTVPDTQYF. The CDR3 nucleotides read TGTGCCAGCAGCACAAGGACAGTACCAGATACGCAGTATTTT. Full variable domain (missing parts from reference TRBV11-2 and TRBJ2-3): EAGVAQSPRYKIIEKRQSVAFWCNPISGHATLYWYQQILGQGPKLLIQFQNNGVVDDSQLPKDRFSAERLKGVDSTLKIQPAKLEDSAVYLCASSTRTVPDTQYFGPGTRLTVL.

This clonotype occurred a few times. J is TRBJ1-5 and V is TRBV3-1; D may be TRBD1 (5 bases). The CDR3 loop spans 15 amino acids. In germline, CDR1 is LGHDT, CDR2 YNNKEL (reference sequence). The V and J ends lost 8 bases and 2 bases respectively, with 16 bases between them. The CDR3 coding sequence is TGTGCCAGCCTACAACAGGCGGGAGGCAATCAGCCCCAGCATTTT. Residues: CASLQQAGGNQPQHF. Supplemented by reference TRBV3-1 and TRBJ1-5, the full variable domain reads DTAVSQTPKYLVTQMGNDKSIKCEQNLGHDTMYWYKQDSKKFLKIMFSYNNKELIINETVPNRFSPKSPDKAHLNLHINSLELGDSAVYFCASLQQAGGNQPQHFGDGTRLSIL.

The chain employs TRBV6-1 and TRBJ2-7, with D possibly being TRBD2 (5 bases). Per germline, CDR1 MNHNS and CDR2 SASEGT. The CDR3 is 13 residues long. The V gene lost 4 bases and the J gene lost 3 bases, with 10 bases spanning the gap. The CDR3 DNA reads TGTGCCAGCAGTGGCCGGGAACTCTACGAGCAGTACTTC. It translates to CASSGRELYEQYF.

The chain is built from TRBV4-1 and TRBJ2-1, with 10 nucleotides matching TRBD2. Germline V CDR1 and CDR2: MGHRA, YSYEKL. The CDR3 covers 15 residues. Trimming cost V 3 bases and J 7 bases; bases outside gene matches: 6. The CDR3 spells CASSHPSGSGNEQFF. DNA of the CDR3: TGCGCCAGCAGCCACCCTAGCGGGAGTGGTAATGAGCAGTTCTTC.

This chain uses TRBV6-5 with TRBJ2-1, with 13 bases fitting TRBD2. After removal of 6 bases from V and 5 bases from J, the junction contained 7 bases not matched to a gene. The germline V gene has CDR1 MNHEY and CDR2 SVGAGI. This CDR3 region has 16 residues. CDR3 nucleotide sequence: TGTGCCAGCAGCCCACTCGGACTAGCGGGAGACAATGAGCAGTTCTTC. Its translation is CASSPLGLAGDNEQFF.

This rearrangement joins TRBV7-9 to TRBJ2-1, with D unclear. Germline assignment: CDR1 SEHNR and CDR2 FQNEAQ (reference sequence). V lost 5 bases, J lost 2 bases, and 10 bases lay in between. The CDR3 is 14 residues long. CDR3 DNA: TGTGCCAGCAGCCCCCGTGAGACCTACAATGAGCAGTTCTTC. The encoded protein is CASSPRETYNEQFF. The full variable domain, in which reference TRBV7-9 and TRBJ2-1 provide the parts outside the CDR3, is DTGVSQNPRHKITKRGQNVTFRCDPISEHNRLYWYRQTLGQGPEFLTYFQNEAQLEKSRLLSDRFSAERPKGSFSTLEIQRTEQGDSAMYLCASSPRETYNEQFFGPGTRLTVL.

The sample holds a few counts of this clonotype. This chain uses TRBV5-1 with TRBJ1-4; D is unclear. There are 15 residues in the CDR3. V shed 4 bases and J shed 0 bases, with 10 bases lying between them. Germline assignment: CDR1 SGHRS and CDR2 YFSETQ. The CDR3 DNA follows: TGCGCCAGCAGCCCGTCTGGAGCAACTAATGAAAAACTGTTTTTT. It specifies CASSPSGATNEKLFF.

DNA of the CDR3: TGTGCCAGCAGTTACTCGAGTCGGACTAGCGGGGCCCTAGGGGAGACCCAGTACTTC. It yields the protein CASSYSSRTSGALGETQYF. The rearrangement uses TRBV6-2 or TRBV6-3 and TRBJ2-5; 12 bases are shared with TRBD2. V shed 0 bases, J shed 5 bases, and the junction held 13 bases outside the gene matches. Germline V gene lookup returns CDR1 MNHEY and CDR2 SVGEGT. The length of the CDR3 is 19 residues.

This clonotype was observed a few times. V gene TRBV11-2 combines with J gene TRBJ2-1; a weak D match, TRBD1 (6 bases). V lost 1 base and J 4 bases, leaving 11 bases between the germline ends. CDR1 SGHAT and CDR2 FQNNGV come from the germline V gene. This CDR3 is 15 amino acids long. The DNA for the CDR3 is TGTGCCAGCAGCTTAGCACAGGGAGCGTACAATGAGCAGTTCTTC. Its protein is CASSLAQGAYNEQFF.

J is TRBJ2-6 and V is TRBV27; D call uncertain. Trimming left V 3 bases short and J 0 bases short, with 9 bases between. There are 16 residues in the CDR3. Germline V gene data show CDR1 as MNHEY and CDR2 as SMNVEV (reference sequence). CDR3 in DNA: TGTGCCAGCAGTTTCTTACGCATCTCTGGGGCCAACGTCCTGACTTTC. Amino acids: CASSFLRISGANVLTF.

The CDR3 loop reads CSASGTPRNNEQFF. In DNA, the CDR3 is TGCAGTGCTTCGGGGACACCTAGAAACAATGAGCAGTTCTTC. V is TRBV20-1 and J is TRBJ2-1; D perhaps matches TRBD1 (6 bases). The germline CDR1 and CDR2 sequences are DFQATT and SNEGSKA (reference sequence). V lost 5 bases and J lost 5, with 16 bases in between. The CDR3 extends over 14 amino acids.

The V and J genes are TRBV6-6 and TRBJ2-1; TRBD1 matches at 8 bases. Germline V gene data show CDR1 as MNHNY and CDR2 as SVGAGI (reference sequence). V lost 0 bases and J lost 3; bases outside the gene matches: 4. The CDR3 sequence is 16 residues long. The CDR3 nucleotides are TGTGCCAGCAGTTACTCGAGGGACAGGCTCTACAATGAGCAGTTCTTC. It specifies CASSYSRDRLYNEQFF.

DNA of the CDR3: TGTGCCAGCAGACCCCCGGACAGGAGCTTTGAGCAGTACTTC. This gives the protein CASRPPDRSFEQYF. The V call is TRBV12-3 or TRBV12-4, the J call TRBJ2-7; 7 nucleotides agree with TRBD1. The CDR3 runs 14 residues. The V segment lost 6 bases and the J segment 7 bases; nucleotides outside the gene matches: 12.

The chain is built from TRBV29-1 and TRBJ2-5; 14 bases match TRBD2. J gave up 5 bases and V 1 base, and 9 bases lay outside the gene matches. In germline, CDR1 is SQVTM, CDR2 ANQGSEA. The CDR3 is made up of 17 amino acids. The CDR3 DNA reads TGCAGCGTTGAAGGGACTAGCGGGAGGCCCACAAGGGAGACCCAGTACTTC. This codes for CSVEGTSGRPTRETQYF.